This T cell receptor beta chain was identified in a study of shared clonotypes between healthy human individuals. Study results and limitations: The four-donor shared clonotypes exceeded non-shared clonotypes in generation probability, with non-shared ones scoring lower.

A remark on this clone: The target antigen is unknown. Other DNA sequences within the sample encode an identical CDR3.

CD8 cells regarded as naive lacked CD45RO, were positively chosen for CCR7, and omitted terminally differentiated effector memory CD45RA+ cells. Donors comprised healthy HIV-negative adults lacking recent acute infections or vaccinations. The CDR3 length is 12 residues. Deletions cut 0 bases from V and 5 bases from J, with 5 bases between. The germline V gene encodes CDR1 SGHRS and CDR2 YFSETQ. The authors loaded 200 ng DNA, 25,000 to 30,000 T cell genomes, into sorted-subset replicate PCRs. The data were produced by immunoSEQ multiplex PCR, yet TCRdb's version contains in-frame clones alone and is incomplete. The sample yields some 1,900,000 clones, about 94% seen once.

J is TRBJ1-1 and V is TRBV5-1; D is uncertain. The TCR was taken from a man aged 18 to 35 in good health. The sequenced material came from naive CD8+ T cells sorted from blood. The CDR3 reads CASSLVGTEAFF. For the CDR3, the DNA is TGCGCCAGCAGCTTGGTCGGGACTGAAGCTTTCTTT.